This T cell receptor beta chain was recorded in a study of regulatory T cells in long-lasting Graves disease. Time point of the sample: newly diagnosed GD, antithyroid drugs for less than 3 months. Construction of the TCR library relied on RNA isolated from PBMCs. Both iRepertoire HTBI primers and Arm-PCR of CDR3 regions were used to build the TCR beta libraries. Each CDR3 protein is one row after TCRdb ran MiXCR on the multiplex PCR reads. The data hold 550,000 or so distinct CDR3 sequences, with about 12% observed a single time. The CDR3 totals 14 residues. Germline CDR1 and CDR2: MNHNS and SASEGT. V dropped 0 bases and J dropped 7 bases, with 12 bases sitting between them. This clonotype occurred many times. Separately, the same data were catalogued under a study of T cells in Graves' hyperthyroidism and ophthalmopathy. In that study: A first-round RT-PCR of the TCR CDR3 used the HTBI primer set.

The material was peripheral blood mononuclear cells (PBMCs), obtained at new diagnosis, from a patient treated with antithyroid drugs. The receptor was derived from a woman aged 25 to 39 with Graves disease. The chain carries TRBV6-1 and TRBJ1-1, with a weak D call TRBD1 (5 bases). As DNA, the CDR3 is TGTGCCAGCAGTGAAGCGGGGCTGATAAGTGAAGCTTTCTTT. Amino acid sequence: CASSEAGLISEAFF.